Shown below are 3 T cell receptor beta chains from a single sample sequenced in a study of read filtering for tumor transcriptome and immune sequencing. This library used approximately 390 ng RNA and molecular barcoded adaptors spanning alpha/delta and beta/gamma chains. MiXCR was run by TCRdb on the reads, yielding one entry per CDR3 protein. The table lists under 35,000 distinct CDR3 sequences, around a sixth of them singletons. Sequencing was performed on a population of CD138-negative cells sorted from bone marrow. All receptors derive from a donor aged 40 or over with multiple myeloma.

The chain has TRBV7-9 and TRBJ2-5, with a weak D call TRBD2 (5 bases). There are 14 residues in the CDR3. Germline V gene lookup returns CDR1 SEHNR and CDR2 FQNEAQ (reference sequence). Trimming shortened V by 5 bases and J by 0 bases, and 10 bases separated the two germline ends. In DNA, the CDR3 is TGTGCCAGCAGCCCCGGGGAGTACCAAGAGACCCAGTACTTC. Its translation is CASSPGEYQETQYF.

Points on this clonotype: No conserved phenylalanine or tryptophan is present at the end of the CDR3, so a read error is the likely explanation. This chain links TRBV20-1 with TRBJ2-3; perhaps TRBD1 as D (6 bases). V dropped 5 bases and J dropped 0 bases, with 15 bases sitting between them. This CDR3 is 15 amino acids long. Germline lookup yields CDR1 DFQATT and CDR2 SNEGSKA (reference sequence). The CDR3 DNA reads TGCAGTGCTGAATCGGACAGCACTAGCACAGATACGCAGTATTCT. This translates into CSAESDSTSTDTQYS.

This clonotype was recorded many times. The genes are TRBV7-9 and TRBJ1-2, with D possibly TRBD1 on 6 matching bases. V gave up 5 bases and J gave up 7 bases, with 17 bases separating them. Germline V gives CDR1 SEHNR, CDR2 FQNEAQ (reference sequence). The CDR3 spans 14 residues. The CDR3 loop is CASSPPSGVRGYTF. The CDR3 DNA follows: TGTGCCAGCAGCCCCCCTTCAGGGGTACGTGGCTACACCTTC.